This T cell receptor (beta chain) was recorded in a study of shared T cell receptors in the human thymus. Sequenced by immunoSEQ multiplex PCR; TCRdb stores in-frame clones only, minus some. The sample holds about 400,000 clones; approximately 95% are singletons and the top ten take about 0.02%. In germline, CDR1 is SGHRS, CDR2 YFSETQ. Trimming removed 4 bases at V and 0 bases at J, with 16 bases between. CDR3 size: 16 residues. The receptor was isolated from a human donor. The chain carries TRBV5-1 and TRBJ1-1, with no clear D. What was sequenced was thymocytes. CDR3 residues: CASSTIQKDLNTEAFF. CDR3 nucleotide sequence: TGCGCCAGCAGCACGATACAAAAGGACCTGAACACTGAAGCTTTCTTT.